This T cell receptor (beta chain) was obtained from a study of technical replicates of blood from a handful of donors (dated by TCRdb to the late 2010s). The sample holds one count of this clone. Its target antigen remains unknown. Base qualities were left out, and no much larger clone turns up one base away. Reading from cysteine to phenylalanine, the CDR3 counts 12 amino acids. The DNA shown is the 36-base CDR3, in frame from base 1. V is trimmed back by 4 bases and J by 7 bases, and the junction contains 4 bases that no gene match accounts for. CDR1 and CDR2 (SGDLS, YYNGEE) derive from the germline V gene. The library was prepared using the immunoSEQ multiplex PCR assay. TCRdb provides this immuneACCESS table in a form limited to in-frame rearrangements. Some clones are lacking; in checked studies, under half of them reflect an unresolved V gene, and why the rest are absent is not known. This sample gives 55,000 to 60,000 clones in total; 90% to 95% of them show up just once. The top ten hold less than 5.5% of the sample.

The source material was PBMCs. The clonotype originates from a human donor in good health. Some clones in this sample may be carry-over from other donors' samples. The sequence links TRBV9 to TRBJ2-7, with 8 bases in between that match TRBD2. The CDR3 protein: CASSSGGGEQYF. The DNA sequence is TGTGCCAGCAGCTCCGGCGGGGGGGAGCAGTACTTC.